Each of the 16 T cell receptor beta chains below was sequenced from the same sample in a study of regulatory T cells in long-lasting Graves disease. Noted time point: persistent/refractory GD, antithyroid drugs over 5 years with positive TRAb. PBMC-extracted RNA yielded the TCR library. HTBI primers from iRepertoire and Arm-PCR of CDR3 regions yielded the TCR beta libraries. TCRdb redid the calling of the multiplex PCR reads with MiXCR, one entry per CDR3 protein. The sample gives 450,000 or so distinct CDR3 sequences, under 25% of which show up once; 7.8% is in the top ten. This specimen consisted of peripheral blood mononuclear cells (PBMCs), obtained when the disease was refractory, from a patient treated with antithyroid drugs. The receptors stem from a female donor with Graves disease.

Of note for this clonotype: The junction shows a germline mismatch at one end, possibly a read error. CDR3 DNA sequence: TGTGCCAGCACCTTGGGGATCTTC. Amino acids: CASTLGIF. J is TRBJ2-1 and V is TRBV5-8; no clear D. This CDR3 is built from 8 residues. The V gene's germline CDR1 is SGHTS and CDR2 YDEGEE.

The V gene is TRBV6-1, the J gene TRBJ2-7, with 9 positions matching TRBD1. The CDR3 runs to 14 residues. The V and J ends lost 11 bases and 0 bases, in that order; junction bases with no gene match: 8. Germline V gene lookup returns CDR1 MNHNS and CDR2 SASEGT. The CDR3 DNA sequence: TGTGCCGGAAACAGGGGGCCCAGCTCCTACGAGCAGTACTTC. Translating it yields CAGNRGPSSYEQYF.

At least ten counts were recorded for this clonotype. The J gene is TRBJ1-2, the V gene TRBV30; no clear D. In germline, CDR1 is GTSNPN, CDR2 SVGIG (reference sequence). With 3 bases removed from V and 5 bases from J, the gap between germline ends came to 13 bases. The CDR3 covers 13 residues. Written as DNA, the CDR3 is TGTGCCTGGAGGGGCGTACCTTATTATGGCTACACCTTC. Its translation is CAWRGVPYYGYTF.

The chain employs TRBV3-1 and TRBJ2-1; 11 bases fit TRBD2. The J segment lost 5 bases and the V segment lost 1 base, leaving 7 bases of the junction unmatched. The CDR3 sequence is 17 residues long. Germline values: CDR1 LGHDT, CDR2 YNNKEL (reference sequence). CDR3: CASSQVTSGRRNNEQFF. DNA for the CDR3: TGTGCCAGCAGCCAAGTCACTAGCGGGAGAAGGAACAATGAGCAGTTCTTC.

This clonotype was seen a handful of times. The CDR3 bases are TGTGCCTGCCTGCGGGCGGGGTCCTACAATGAGCAGTTCTTC. This gives the protein CACLRAGSYNEQFF. The chain links TRBV6-1 to TRBJ2-1; D possibly corresponds to TRBD2 (6 bases). CDR3 length: 14 residues. The germline V and J ends were trimmed by 11 bases and 1 base, with 15 bases remaining between them. Germline lookup yields CDR1 MNHNS and CDR2 SASEGT.

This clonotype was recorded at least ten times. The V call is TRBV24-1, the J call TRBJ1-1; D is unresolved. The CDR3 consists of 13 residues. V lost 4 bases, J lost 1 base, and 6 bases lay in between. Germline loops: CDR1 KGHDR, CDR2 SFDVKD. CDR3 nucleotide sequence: TGTGCCACCAGTGAAGGAAGGAACACTGAAGCTTTCTTT. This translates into CATSEGRNTEAFF.

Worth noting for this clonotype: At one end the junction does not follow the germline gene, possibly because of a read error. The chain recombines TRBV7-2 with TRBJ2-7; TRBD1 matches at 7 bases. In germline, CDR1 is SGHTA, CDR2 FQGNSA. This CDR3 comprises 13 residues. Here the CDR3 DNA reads TGTGCCAGCAGTCCAGGGGGACAATACGAGCAGTCCTTC. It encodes CASSPGGQYEQSF.

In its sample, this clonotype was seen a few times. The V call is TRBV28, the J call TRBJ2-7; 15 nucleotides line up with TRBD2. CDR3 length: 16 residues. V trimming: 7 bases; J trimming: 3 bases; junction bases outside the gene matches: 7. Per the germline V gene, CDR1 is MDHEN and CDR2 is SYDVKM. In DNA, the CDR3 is TGTGCCAGCACCCCGGGACTAGCGGGAGGAATCTACGAGCAGTACTTC. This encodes CASTPGLAGGIYEQYF. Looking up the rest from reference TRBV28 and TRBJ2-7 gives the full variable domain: DVKVTQSSRYLVKRTGEKVFLECVQDMDHENMFWYRQDPGLGLRLIYFSYDVKMKEKGDIPEGYSVSREKKERFSLILESASTNQTSMYLCASTPGLAGGIYEQYFGPGTRLTVT.

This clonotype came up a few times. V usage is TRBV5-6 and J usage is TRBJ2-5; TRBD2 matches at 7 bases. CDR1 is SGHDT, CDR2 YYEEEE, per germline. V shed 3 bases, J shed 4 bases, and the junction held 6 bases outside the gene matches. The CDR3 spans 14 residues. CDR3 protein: CASSYTGRRETQYF. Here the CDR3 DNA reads TGTGCCAGCAGCTACACCGGGAGGAGAGAGACCCAGTACTTC.

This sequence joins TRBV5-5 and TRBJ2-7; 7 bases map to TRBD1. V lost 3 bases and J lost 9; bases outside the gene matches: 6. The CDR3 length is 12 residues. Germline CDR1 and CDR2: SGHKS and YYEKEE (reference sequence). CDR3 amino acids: CASSSLTGRQYF. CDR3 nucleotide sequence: TGTGCCAGCAGCTCCCTGACAGGGAGGCAGTACTTC.

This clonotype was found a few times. Here the CDR3 reads CASKSPGRTLETQYF. The CDR3, as DNA: TGTGCCAGCAAATCCCCGGGCCGAACATTAGAGACCCAGTACTTC. The chain joins TRBV6-1 to TRBJ2-5; D unclear. The CDR3 extends over 15 amino acids. Deletions cut 7 bases from V and 4 bases from J, with 19 bases between. Looked up from germline, CDR1 is MNHNS and CDR2 is SASEGT.

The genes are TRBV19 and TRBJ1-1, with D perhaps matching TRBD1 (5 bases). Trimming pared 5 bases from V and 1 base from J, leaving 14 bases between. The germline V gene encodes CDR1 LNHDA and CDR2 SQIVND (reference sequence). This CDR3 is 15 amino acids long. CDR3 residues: CASSAPGVTNTEAFF. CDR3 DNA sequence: TGTGCCAGTAGTGCCCCGGGGGTTACGAACACTGAAGCTTTCTTT.

The CDR3 bases are TGTGCCTGGAGTGGCTATAGCACAGATACGCAGTATTTT. Protein: CAWSGYSTDTQYF. V gene TRBV30 combines with J gene TRBJ2-3; D gene uncertain. The V gene's germline CDR1 is GTSNPN and CDR2 SVGIG (reference sequence). V shed 1 base and J shed 0 bases, with 5 bases lying between them. The CDR3 runs to 13 residues.

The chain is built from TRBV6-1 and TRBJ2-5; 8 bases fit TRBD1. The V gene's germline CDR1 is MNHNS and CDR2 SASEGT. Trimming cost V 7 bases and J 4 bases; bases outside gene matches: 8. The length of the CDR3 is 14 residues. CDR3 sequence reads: CASIRTGLRETQYF. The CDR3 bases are TGTGCCAGCATTCGGACAGGGCTTCGAGAGACCCAGTACTTC.

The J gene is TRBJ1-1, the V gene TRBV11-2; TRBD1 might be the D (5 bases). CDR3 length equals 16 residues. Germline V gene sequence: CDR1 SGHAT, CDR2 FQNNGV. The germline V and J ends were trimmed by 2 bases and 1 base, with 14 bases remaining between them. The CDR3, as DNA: TGTGCCAGCAGCTTAAGAGTGGGGCCCTCGAACACTGAAGCTTTCTTT. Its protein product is CASSLRVGPSNTEAFF.

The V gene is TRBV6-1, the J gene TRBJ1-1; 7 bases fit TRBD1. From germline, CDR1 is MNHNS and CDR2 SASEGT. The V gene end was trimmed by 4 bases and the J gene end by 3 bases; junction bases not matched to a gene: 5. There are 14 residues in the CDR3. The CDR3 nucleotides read TGTGCCAGCAGTGGCAGGGGGAGGTACACTGAAGCTTTCTTT. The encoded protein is CASSGRGRYTEAFF.